Each of the 21 T cell receptor beta chains below was sequenced from the same sample in a study of T cell changes during pregnancy in multiple sclerosis. Assay: immunoSEQ multiplex PCR; the TCRdb copy retains only in-frame clones and omits some. The sample holds approximately 20,000 clones, 91% seen once. The specimen comprised CD4+ T cells from peripheral blood mononuclear cells, sampled in the third trimester of pregnancy. These TCRs come from a female donor with multiple sclerosis, enrolled in a pregnancy study.

The rearrangement links TRBV2 to TRBJ1-6, with unresolved D. The CDR3 runs to 15 residues. CDR1 SNHLY and CDR2 FYNNEI come from the germline V gene. The germline V and J ends were trimmed by 5 bases and 2 bases, with 10 bases remaining between them. CDR3 DNA: TGTGCCAGCAGTTCCGCGGGCGCCTATAATTCACCCCTCCACTTT. This gives the protein CASSSAGAYNSPLHF.

The chain uses TRBV12-5 and TRBJ2-3, with D perhaps TRBD2 (6 bases). There are 15 residues in the CDR3. V lost 5 bases and J lost 6, with 18 bases in between. Germline V gene lookup returns CDR1 LGHNT and CDR2 FRNRAP. CDR3 sequence: CASGPTSGGMDTQYF. CDR3 in DNA: TGTGCTAGTGGTCCAACGTCTGGGGGGATGGATACGCAGTATTTT.

This clone was found once. V gene TRBV29-1 combines with J gene TRBJ2-7, with 8 bases matching TRBD1. This CDR3 is built from 16 residues. J gave up 4 bases and V 2 bases, and 13 bases lay outside the gene matches. Germline loops: CDR1 SQVTM, CDR2 ANQGSEA. The CDR3, as DNA: TGCAGCGTTGAAATCTTGATTGACAGGGGATGGTACGAGCAGTACTTC. It is translated as CSVEILIDRGWYEQYF.

This clone was seen only once. This chain joins TRBV19 and TRBJ2-1; perhaps TRBD1 as D (5 bases). V lost 7 bases to trimming and J lost 1 base, with 11 bases between them. This CDR3 region has 14 residues. Germline CDR1 is LNHDA and CDR2 is SQIVND (reference sequence). CDR3 DNA: TGTGCCAGTACCCAGCACAGGTCCTACAATGAGCAGTTCTTC. Translating gives CASTQHRSYNEQFF.

The V and J genes are TRBV18 and TRBJ2-1, with 13 bases matching TRBD2. Per germline, CDR1 KGHSH and CDR2 LQKENI. With V trimmed by 6 bases and J by 4 bases, 3 bases remained unmatched. The CDR3 covers 15 residues. CDR3 DNA sequence: TGTGCCAGCTCCCGACTAGCGGGGGGATACAATGAGCAGTTCTTC. Residues: CASSRLAGGYNEQFF.

CDR3: CASSLYLTTGGGHLGQTQYF. The CDR3 DNA sequence: TGCGCCAGCAGCTTGTATCTTACTACGGGTGGGGGACACCTAGGACAGACCCAGTACTTC. V and J are TRBV5-1 and TRBJ2-5; possibly TRBD1 for D (6 bases). Germline V gene data show CDR1 as SGHRS and CDR2 as YFSETQ. V was trimmed by 1 base and J by 6 bases, leaving 31 bases between them. This CDR3 has 20 amino acids.

This clone has a single count. The CDR3 nucleotides read TGTGCCAGCAGGGGACAGTCCTATGAGGGCTACACCTTC. Protein: CASRGQSYEGYTF. This chain links TRBV6-1 with TRBJ1-2; 7 nucleotides agree with TRBD1. The junction had 9 bases not matched to a gene; V was cut back by 6 bases and J by 8 bases. Germline CDR1 reads MNHNS; CDR2 reads SASEGT. CDR3 length equals 13 residues.

The rearrangement joins TRBV7-3 to TRBJ2-3; TRBD2 is a possible D gene (5 bases). V was shortened by 5 bases and J by 6 bases, with 15 bases between the two germline ends. Germline-derived CDR1 and CDR2 are SGHTA and FQGTGA. The CDR3 has 14 residues. CDR3 in DNA: TGTGCCAGCAGCACATATCAGGACTCCGATACGCAGTATTTT. Its translation: CASSTYQDSDTQYF.

The chain carries TRBV2 and TRBJ2-7, with a tentative D call TRBD1 (5 bases). Trimming removed 8 bases from V and 6 bases from J, with 14 bases in between. There are 12 residues in the CDR3. Germline CDR1 SNHLY, CDR2 FYNNEI. CDR3 protein: CASAQVSTEQYF. The CDR3 nucleotides read TGTGCCAGCGCACAGGTCTCCACCGAGCAGTACTTC.

The chain combines TRBV18 with TRBJ1-6; 7 bases map to TRBD1. This CDR3 is 15 amino acids long. Germline assignment: CDR1 KGHSH and CDR2 LQKENI. Trimming removed 1 base from V and 7 bases from J; junction bases left unmatched: 4. CDR3 DNA sequence: TGTGCCAGCTCACCACAGGGGGCGAGGAATTCACCCCTCCACTTT. It encodes CASSPQGARNSPLHF. Filled out from reference TRBV18 and TRBJ1-6, the complete variable domain reads NAGVMQNPRHLVRRRGQEARLRCSPMKGHSHVYWYRQLPEEGLKFMVYLQKENIIDESGMPKERFSAEFPKEGPSILRIQQVVRGDSAAYFCASSPQGARNSPLHFGNGTRLTVT.

V usage is TRBV2 and J usage is TRBJ2-3, with TRBD2 matching 9 bases. The CDR3 contains 14 residues. J was trimmed by 2 bases and V by 4 bases; bases with no gene match: 1. Germline V gives CDR1 SNHLY, CDR2 FYNNEI. CDR3 protein: CASSGGGATDTQYF. CDR3 sequence (DNA): TGTGCCAGCAGTGGCGGGGGGGCCACAGATACGCAGTATTTT.

CDR3: CASSQDPGQTRGYTF. CDR3 bases: TGCGCCAGCAGCCAAGATCCAGGACAGACGCGGGGCTACACCTTC. This chain uses TRBV4-1 with TRBJ1-2; maybe TRBD1 (6 bases). Trimming shortened V by 0 bases and J by 8 bases, and 16 bases separated the two germline ends. CDR3 size: 15 residues. Germline assignment: CDR1 MGHRA and CDR2 YSYEKL.

The genes are TRBV5-1 and TRBJ1-3; TRBD1 is a possible D gene (5 bases). CDR3 length: 16 residues. V lost 3 bases to trimming and J lost 3 bases, with 16 bases between them. The germline V gene encodes CDR1 SGHRS and CDR2 YFSETQ. The CDR3 bases are TGCGCCAGCAGCTACTCGGGCCTCACAGGTGGAAACACCATATATTTT. As protein: CASSYSGLTGGNTIYF.

V is TRBV2 and J is TRBJ2-5; the D gene is possibly TRBD2 (7 bases). Germline V gene sequence: CDR1 SNHLY, CDR2 FYNNEI. The germline V and J ends were trimmed by 5 bases and 4 bases, with 14 bases remaining between them. CDR3 size: 14 residues. DNA for the CDR3: TGTGCCAGCAGTTGGGGGGGGCCTCCAGAGACCCAGTACTTC. Protein product: CASSWGGPPETQYF.

The CDR3 sequence: CASSKGPRDRGREQYF. CDR3 bases: TGTGCCAGCAGCAAAGGCCCCAGGGACAGGGGAAGGGAGCAGTACTTC. This rearrangement joins TRBV21-1 to TRBJ2-7; the table names TRBD1, a call not compared with the DNA. TRBV21-1 is flagged as a pseudogene. The CDR3 covers 16 residues.

This chain connects TRBV5-1 to TRBJ2-5, with D possibly being TRBD1 (8 bases). Germline V gene sequence: CDR1 SGHRS, CDR2 YFSETQ. The CDR3 spans 15 residues. Trimming cost V 4 bases and J 4 bases, with 17 bases left between them. CDR3 protein: CASSRNTGGGETQYF. CDR3 in DNA: TGCGCCAGCAGCAGAAATACAGGGGGGGGAGAGACCCAGTACTTC.

The chain links TRBV7-2 to TRBJ1-2; TRBD1 matches at 8 bases. The germline V gene encodes CDR1 SGHTA and CDR2 FQGNSA. V trimming: 5 bases; J trimming: 8 bases; junction bases outside the gene matches: 13. CDR3 length: 15 amino acids. This chain's CDR3 is CASSPTGTGSLGYTF. CDR3 DNA sequence: TGTGCCAGCAGCCCTACCGGGACAGGCTCTTTAGGCTACACCTTC.

As DNA, the CDR3 is TGTGCCAGCAGCCCCCAGGGCGAGGCTGAAGCTTTCTTT. Its translation: CASSPQGEAEAFF. V is TRBV7-9 and J is TRBJ1-1, with D tentatively TRBD1 (5 bases). V dropped 5 bases and J dropped 6 bases, with 13 bases sitting between them. The CDR3 is 13 residues long. Germline-derived CDR1 and CDR2 are SEHNR and FQNEAQ (reference sequence).

V gene TRBV7-9 combines with J gene TRBJ1-4; D is ambiguous. Between the trimmed V and J ends, which lost 5 bases and 8 bases, there was a span of 18 bases. Germline assignment: CDR1 SEHNR and CDR2 FQNEAQ (reference sequence). This CDR3 region has 15 residues. CDR3 sequence: CASSPRGGSGEKLFF. DNA for the CDR3: TGTGCCAGCAGCCCCCGGGGAGGCTCGGGAGAAAAACTGTTTTTT.

The V gene is TRBV2, the J gene TRBJ1-1, with D unresolved. Trimming shortened V by 6 bases and J by 0 bases, and 8 bases separated the two germline ends. CDR1 is SNHLY and CDR2 is FYNNEI in the germline V gene. There are 13 residues in the CDR3. This CDR3 reads CASRSQVNTEAFF. In DNA, the CDR3 is TGTGCCAGCAGATCGCAGGTGAACACTGAAGCTTTCTTT.

The V and J genes are TRBV4-3 and TRBJ1-6; TRBD1 is a possible D gene (5 bases). Germline CDR1 reads LGHNA; CDR2 reads YSLEER. The CDR3 runs 16 residues. Trimming cost V 0 bases and J 10 bases, with 16 bases left between them. The DNA of the CDR3 is TGCGCCAGCAGCCAAGATACCGGGGGATGGGACTCACCCCTCCACTTT. This codes for CASSQDTGGWDSPLHF.